This T cell receptor (beta chain) comes out of a study of CD4 T cells in relation to SARS-CoV-2 and coronaviruses. Sequenced by immunoSEQ multiplex PCR; TCRdb stores in-frame clones only, minus some. The table lists 15,000 to 25,000 clones, about three quarters of them singletons. The CDR3 has 14 amino acids. In germline, CDR1 is MNHEY, CDR2 SVGEGT. V lost 5 bases and J lost 3; bases outside the gene matches: 3. Before the COVID-19 pandemic, during about 2011-2019, CD4+ T cells were taken from unexposed donors. After more than eight days of culture, CD4+ T cells were isolated. This clone was detected a few times. Its antigen is still unknown.

The sequence was obtained from a human donor in good health. The sample comprised CD4+ T cells from PBMCs, cultured in vitro. The J gene is TRBJ2-2, the V gene TRBV6-2 or TRBV6-3; TRBD1 aligns across 7 bases. The CDR3 DNA is TGTGCCAGCAGTCCACAGGGGTACACCGGGGAGCTGTTTTTT. It translates to CASSPQGYTGELFF.